This T cell receptor beta chain was identified during a study of identical twins. Each CDR3 protein gets one entry after TCRdb re-called the 5' RACE reads with MiXCR. The table includes some 760,000 distinct CDR3 sequences, about 20% detected once. Study-wide points: Twins shared out-of-frame alpha sequences with excess low generation probability.

As to this clonotype: Its matching antigen is unknown.

The same specimen was also included in a second study, on T cells expressing NK-cell markers. That paper adds: Sequenced donors, eight in total, included seven who were HCMV-seropositive and one who was seronegative. Uncertainty persisted over the HCMV specificity of expanded NKG2C+ T cell clones.

The TCR originated in a woman between 18 and 30 years old in good health. The sequenced sample consisted of PBMCs.

The CDR3 nucleotides are TGTGCCAGCAGCCAGACAGGGGGGGCCTTCGAGCAGTACTTC. This sequence encodes CASSQTGGAFEQYF. V gene TRBV7-9 combines with J gene TRBJ2-7; TRBD1 matches 9 bases. The germline V gene encodes CDR1 SEHNR and CDR2 FQNEAQ (reference sequence). The CDR3 contains 14 residues. The V and J ends lost 5 bases and 6 bases, in that order; junction bases with no gene match: 8.